Presented here are 2 T cell receptor beta chains from one specimen sequenced in a study of OX40 agonist ivuxolimab in advanced cancers. Measured with immunoSEQ multiplex PCR; TCRdb has only the in-frame clones, and not every one. The sample has some 41,000 clones, around nine tenths seen once; the top ten hold under 40%. This specimen was CD4+ or CD8+ T cells sorted from blood, taken in a trial of the OX40 agonist ivuxolimab. These receptors came from an adult with an advanced solid tumor such as melanoma, head and neck, liver or kidney cancer.

The CDR3 bases are TGTGCCAGCAGTCCCTTAGGGCCCTCTGGAAACACCATATATTTT. Amino acid sequence: CASSPLGPSGNTIYF. This chain connects TRBV28 to TRBJ1-3, with D uncertain. Trimming cost V 5 bases and J 0 bases, with 11 bases left between them. The CDR3 length is 15 residues. The germline V gene has CDR1 MDHEN and CDR2 SYDVKM.

The CDR3 nucleotides are TGTGCCAGCAGCTTAGAGGCCAACGAGCAGTACTTC. This sequence encodes CASSLEANEQYF. The V and J genes are TRBV11-2 and TRBJ2-7; D gene uncertain. The V gene lost 0 bases and the J gene lost 5 bases, with 5 bases spanning the gap. Looked up from germline, CDR1 is SGHAT and CDR2 is FQNNGV. The CDR3 sequence is 12 residues long.